Listed below are T cell receptor beta chains from one sample, sequenced in a study of T cell responses to AZD1222 COVID-19 vaccine. Profiling relied on immunoSEQ multiplex PCR, and the TCRdb table lists in-frame clones only, not all of them. The table includes about 94,000 clones, 85% detected once. The sample in question was peripheral blood, obtained 28 days after the second AZD1222 dose. The receptor set was obtained from an adult who received the AZD1222 COVID-19 vaccine. Each CDR3 is given without its conserved first and last residue.

V gene,J gene,CDR3 protein
TRBV5-4,TRBJ1-2,ASAPDRDYGYT
TRBV27,TRBJ1-4,ASSPRGRGEKLF
TRBV9,TRBJ2-2,ARRPGTSGRKTGELF
TRBV5-6,TRBJ1-2,ASSLVRGNYGYT
TRBV3-1/TRBV3-2,TRBJ1-2,ASSQDLGGRYGYT
TRBV11-3,TRBJ2-3,ASSLGEGTQY
TRBV19,TRBJ2-1,ASSISYNEQF
TRBV27,TRBJ2-7,ASSTDRAGGLDEQY
TRBV7-3,TRBJ2-5,ASSRGGRETQY
TRBV6-2/TRBV6-3,TRBJ1-3,ASSPFRTSGNTIY
TRBV11-2,TRBJ1-2,ASRPTGSAYGYT
TRBV18,TRBJ2-5,ASSPPSAAASQETQY
TRBV19,TRBJ1-1,ASRLNTEAF
TRBV20-1,TRBJ2-1,SARGRGGQF
TRBV7-2,TRBJ1-3,ASSQLQGAIY
TRBV7-3,TRBJ1-5,ASSSYTPQPQH
TRBV29-1,TRBJ2-5,SVDTSGGETQY
TRBV30,TRBJ1-6,AWSVWTGIGSPLH
TRBV18,TRBJ2-2,ASSRDMNTGELF
TRBV11-3,TRBJ1-3,ASSTGGTGNTIY
TRBV15,TRBJ1-2,ATSRDAGRGGYT
TRBV3-1/TRBV3-2,TRBJ1-1,ASSPRVGARTEAF
TRBV7-8,TRBJ1-5,ASSQGTGNQPQH
TRBV6-5,TRBJ1-1,ASNPGQNTEAF
TRBV6-4,TRBJ1-5,ASSENRGQPQH
TRBV18,TRBJ1-2,ASSGGSSYGYT
TRBV19,TRBJ1-5,ASSMVGQGQPQH
TRBV2,TRBJ2-5,ASSAGLAVLGTQY
TRBV6-5,TRBJ1-3,ASSYSSGHSGNTIY
TRBV9,TRBJ2-2,ASSVGSGIGELF
TRBV19,TRBJ1-4,ASRREYRGEKLF
TRBV21-1,TRBJ2-1,ASSQGVTGKNSYNEQF
TRBV10-1,TRBJ2-7,ASGDTGGGTYEQY
TRBV5-4,TRBJ2-1,ASSSGTSGYNEQF
TRBV21-1,TRBJ1-5,ASSGSGAQDQPQH
TRBV29-1,TRBJ1-6,SVAEGGGYDSPLH
TRBV4-2,TRBJ2-7,ASSQVGLAYEQY
TRBV9,TRBJ1-4,ASSVVPDGEKLF
TRBV23-1,TRBJ2-5,ASSQKGGDQETQY
TRBV25-1,TRBJ2-7,ASSAQSYEQY
TRBV2,TRBJ2-3,ASIRLPDSDTQY
TRBV29-1,TRBJ2-1,SLLESGRWNEQF